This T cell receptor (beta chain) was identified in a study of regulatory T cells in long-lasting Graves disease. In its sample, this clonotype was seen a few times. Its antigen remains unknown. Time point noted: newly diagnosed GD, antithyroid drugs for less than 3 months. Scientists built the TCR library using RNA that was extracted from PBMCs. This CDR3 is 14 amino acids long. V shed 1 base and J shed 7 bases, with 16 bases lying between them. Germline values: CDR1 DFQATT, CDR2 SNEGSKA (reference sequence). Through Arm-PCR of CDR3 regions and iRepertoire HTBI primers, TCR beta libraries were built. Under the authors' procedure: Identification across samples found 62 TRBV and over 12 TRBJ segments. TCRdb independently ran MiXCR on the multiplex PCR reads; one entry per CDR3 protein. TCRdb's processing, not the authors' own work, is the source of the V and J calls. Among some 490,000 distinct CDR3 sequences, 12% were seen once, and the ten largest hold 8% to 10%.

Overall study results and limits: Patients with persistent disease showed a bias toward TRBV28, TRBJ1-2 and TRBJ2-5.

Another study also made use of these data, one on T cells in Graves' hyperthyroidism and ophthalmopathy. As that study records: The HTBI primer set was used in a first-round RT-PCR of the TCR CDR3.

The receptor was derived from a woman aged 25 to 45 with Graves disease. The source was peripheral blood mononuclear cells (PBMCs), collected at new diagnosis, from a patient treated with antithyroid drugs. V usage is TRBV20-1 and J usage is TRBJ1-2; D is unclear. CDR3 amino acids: CSARGRSETLGYTF. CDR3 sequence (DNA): TGCAGTGCTAGAGGCAGGTCAGAGACTCTTGGCTACACCTTC.